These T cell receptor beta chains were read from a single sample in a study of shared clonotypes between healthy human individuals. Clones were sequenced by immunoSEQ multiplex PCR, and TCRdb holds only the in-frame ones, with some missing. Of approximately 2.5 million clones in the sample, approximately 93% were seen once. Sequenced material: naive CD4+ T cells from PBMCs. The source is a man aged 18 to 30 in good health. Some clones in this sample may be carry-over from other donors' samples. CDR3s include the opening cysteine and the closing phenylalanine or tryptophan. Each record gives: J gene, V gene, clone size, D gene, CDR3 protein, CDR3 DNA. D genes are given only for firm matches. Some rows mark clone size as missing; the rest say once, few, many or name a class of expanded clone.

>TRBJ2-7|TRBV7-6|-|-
CASSLRGTGSYEQYF
TGTGCCAGCAGCCTAAGAGGGACCGGGTCCTACGAGCAGTACTTC
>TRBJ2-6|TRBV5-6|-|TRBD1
CASSLLGGQGFTGANVLTF
TGTGCCAGCAGCTTGTTAGGGGGACAGGGGTTCACTGGGGCCAACGTCCTGACTTTC
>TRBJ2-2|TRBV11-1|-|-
CASSLGLASTGELFF
TGTGCCAGCAGCTTAGGGCTAGCGAGCACCGGGGAGCTGTTTTTT
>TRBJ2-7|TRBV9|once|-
CASSERGDIDEQYF
TGTGCCAGCAGCGAGAGGGGGGACATTGACGAGCAGTACTTC
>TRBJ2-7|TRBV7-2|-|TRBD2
CASSFGLVGYEQYF
TGTGCCAGCAGCTTCGGACTAGTGGGCTACGAGCAGTACTTC
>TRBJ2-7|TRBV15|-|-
CATSRDNLLDVAASYEQYF
TGTGCCACCAGCAGAGATAACCTGCTTGACGTAGCGGCCTCCTACGAGCAGTACTTC
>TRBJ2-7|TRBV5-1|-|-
CASSNIQNSYEQYF
TGCGCCAGCAGTAATATACAGAACTCCTACGAGCAGTACTTC
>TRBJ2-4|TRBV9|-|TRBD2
CASSASGTSVNIQYF
TGTGCCAGCAGCGCTTCCGGGACTAGCGTAAACATTCAGTACTTC
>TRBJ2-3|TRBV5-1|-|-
CASSTGAQGNTQYF
TGCGCCAGCAGCACCGGGGCCCAAGGGAATACGCAGTATTTT
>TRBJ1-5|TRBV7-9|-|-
CASSRASGGNQPQHF
TGTGCCAGCAGCCGGGCCTCTGGGGGCAATCAGCCCCAGCATTTT
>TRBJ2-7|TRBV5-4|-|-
CASSLDLTYEQYF
TGTGCCAGCAGCTTGGACCTTACCTACGAGCAGTACTTC
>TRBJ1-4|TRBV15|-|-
CATSRARSSVEEKLFF
TGTGCCACCAGCAGAGCACGGAGTAGCGTAGAAGAAAAACTGTTTTTT
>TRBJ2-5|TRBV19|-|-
CASSIDQNQETQYF
TGTGCCAGTAGTATAGATCAAAACCAAGAGACCCAGTACTTC
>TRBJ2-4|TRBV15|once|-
CATSRPPRTGNIQYF
TGTGCCACCAGCAGACCCCCCCGTACTGGAAACATTCAGTACTTC
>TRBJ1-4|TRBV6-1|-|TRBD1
CASSGRDSINEKLFF
TGTGCCAGCAGTGGACGGGACAGCATAAATGAAAAACTGTTTTTT
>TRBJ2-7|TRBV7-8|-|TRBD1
CASSLAPGTGAWDEQYF
TGTGCCAGCAGCCTCGCACCCGGGACAGGGGCATGGGACGAGCAGTACTTC
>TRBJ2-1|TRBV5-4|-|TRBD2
CASSRELAESWGHEQFF
TGTGCCAGCAGCAGAGAACTAGCGGAGTCGTGGGGACATGAGCAGTTCTTC
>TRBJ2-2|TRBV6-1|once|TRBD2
CASIIAGGTGELFF
TGTGCCAGCATCATAGCGGGGGGCACCGGGGAGCTGTTTTTT
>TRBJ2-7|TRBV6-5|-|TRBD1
CASRDDRGISYEQYF
TGTGCCAGCAGAGACGACAGGGGAATCTCCTACGAGCAGTACTTC
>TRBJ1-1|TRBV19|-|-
CASSIEPRLNTEAFF
TGTGCCAGTAGTATAGAGCCCCGGCTGAACACTGAAGCTTTCTTT
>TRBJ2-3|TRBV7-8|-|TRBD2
CASSVQAGTSGRVGTQYF
TGTGCCAGCAGCGTCCAAGCGGGGACTAGCGGGAGGGTGGGTACGCAGTATTTT
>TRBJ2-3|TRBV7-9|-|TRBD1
CASSSDRASDTQYF
TGTGCCAGCAGCTCGGACAGGGCCTCAGATACGCAGTATTTT
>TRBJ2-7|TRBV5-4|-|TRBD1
CASSFGGTGAYEQYF
TGTGCCAGCAGCTTCGGGGGGACAGGGGCCTACGAGCAGTACTTC
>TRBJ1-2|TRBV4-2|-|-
CASRAFTGFNGYTF
TGTGCCAGCAGGGCTTTCACAGGATTCAATGGCTACACCTTC
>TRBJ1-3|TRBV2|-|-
CASSYYSGNTIYF
TGTGCCAGCAGCTACTACTCTGGAAACACCATATATTTT
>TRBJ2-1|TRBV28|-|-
CASSFLGSYNEQFF
TGTGCCAGCAGTTTTTTGGGCTCCTACAATGAGCAGTTCTTC